The 2 T cell receptor beta chains listed next were all sequenced from one sample in a study of CXCR3-negative and CXCR3-positive naive CD8 T cells. The study made its TRB cDNA libraries by 5' RACE, adding UMI labels. No DNA is given; TCRdb re-called the 5' RACE reads and lists each CDR3 protein once. The sample holds around 88,000 distinct CDR3 sequences. Findings and limits, study-wide: CXCR3-positive naive cells carried more hydrophobic TRB CDR3s than CXCR3-negative naive cells did.

These receptors have no identified antigens. Sequencing was carried out using naive CXCR3+ CD8+ T cells from blood. Subset described: CD45RO-CCR7+CD27+CD95- naive CD8+ T cells expressing CXCR3 (TNR3+). The receptors stem from a human donor in good health. Some clones in this sample may be carry-over from other donors' samples.

The chain links TRBV3-1 to TRBJ2-1; TCRdb returns TRBD2, unconfirmable since there is no DNA. This CDR3 contains 17 residues. Germline CDR1 reads LGHDT; CDR2 reads YNNKEL (reference sequence). CDR3 region: CASSPLGTSGEYNEQFF.

This chain joins TRBV21-1 and TRBJ2-1; there is no DNA to check the TCRdb D call of TRBD1. TRBV21-1 is a listed pseudogene. CDR3 length: 14 amino acids. This CDR3 reads CASSGGASYNEQFF.